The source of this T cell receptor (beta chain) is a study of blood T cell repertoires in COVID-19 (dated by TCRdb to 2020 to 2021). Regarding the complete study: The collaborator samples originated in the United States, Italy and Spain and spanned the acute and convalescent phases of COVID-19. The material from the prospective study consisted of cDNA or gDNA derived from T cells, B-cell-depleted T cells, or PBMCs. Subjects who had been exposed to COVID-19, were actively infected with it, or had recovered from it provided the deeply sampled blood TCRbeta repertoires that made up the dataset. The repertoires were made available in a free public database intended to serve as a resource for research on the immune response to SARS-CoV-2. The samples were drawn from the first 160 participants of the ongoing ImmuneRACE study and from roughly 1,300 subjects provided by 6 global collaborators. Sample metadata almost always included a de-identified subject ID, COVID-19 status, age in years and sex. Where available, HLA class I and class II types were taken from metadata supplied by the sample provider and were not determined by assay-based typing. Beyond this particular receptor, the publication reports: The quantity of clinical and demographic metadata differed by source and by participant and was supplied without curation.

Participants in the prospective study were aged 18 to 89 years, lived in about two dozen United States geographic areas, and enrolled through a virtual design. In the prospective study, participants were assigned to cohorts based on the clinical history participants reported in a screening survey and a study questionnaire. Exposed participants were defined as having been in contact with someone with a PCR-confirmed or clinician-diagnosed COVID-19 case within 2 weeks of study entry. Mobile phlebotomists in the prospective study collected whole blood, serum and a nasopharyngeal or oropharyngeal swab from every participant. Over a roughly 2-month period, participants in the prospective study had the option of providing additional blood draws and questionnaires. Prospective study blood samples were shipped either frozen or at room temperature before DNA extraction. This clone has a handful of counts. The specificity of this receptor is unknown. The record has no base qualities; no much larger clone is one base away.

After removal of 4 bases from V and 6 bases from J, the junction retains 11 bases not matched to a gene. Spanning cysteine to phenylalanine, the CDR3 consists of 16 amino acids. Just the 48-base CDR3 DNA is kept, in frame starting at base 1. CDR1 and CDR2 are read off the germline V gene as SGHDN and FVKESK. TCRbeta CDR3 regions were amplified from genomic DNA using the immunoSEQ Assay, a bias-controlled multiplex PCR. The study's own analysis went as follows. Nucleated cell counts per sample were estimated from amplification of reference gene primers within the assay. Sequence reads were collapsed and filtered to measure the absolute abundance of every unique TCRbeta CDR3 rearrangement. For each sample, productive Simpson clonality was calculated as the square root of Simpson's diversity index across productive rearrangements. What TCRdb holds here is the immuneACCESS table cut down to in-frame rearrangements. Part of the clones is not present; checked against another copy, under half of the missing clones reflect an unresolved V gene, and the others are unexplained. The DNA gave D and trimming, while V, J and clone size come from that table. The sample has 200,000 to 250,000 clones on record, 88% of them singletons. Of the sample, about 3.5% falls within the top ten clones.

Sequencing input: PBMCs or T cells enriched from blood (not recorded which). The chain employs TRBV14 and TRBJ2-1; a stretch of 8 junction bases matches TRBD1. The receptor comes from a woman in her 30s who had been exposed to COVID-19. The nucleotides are TGTGCCAGCAGCCCTCGGACAGGGTTTTCCGCCAATGAGCAGTTCTTC. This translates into CASSPRTGFSANEQFF.